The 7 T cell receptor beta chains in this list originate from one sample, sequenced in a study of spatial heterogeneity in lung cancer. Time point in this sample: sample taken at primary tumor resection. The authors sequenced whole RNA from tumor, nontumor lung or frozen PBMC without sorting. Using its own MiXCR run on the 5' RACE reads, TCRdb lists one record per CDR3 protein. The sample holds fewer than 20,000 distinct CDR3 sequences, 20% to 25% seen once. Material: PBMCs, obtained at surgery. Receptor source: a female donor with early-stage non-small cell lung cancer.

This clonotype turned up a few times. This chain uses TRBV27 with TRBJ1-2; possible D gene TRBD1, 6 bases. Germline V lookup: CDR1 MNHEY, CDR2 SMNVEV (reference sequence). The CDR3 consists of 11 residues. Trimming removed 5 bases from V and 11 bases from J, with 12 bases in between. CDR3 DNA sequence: TGTGCCAGCAGTGCAGGGAGGGGGTACACCTTC. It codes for CASSAGRGYTF.

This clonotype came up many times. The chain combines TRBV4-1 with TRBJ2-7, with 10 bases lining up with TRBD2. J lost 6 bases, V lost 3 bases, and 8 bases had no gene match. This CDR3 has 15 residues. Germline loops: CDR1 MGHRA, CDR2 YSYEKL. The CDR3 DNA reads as TGCGCCAGCAGCCACCTAGCGGGAGTTCTTCGCGAGCAGTACTTC. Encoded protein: CASSHLAGVLREQYF.

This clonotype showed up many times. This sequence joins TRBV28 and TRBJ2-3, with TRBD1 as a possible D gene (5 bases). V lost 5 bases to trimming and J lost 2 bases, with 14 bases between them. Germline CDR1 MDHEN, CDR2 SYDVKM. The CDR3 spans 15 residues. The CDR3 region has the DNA TGTGCCAGCAGTCCAGGGTTTGGGGCCACAGATACGCAGTATTTT. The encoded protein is CASSPGFGATDTQYF.

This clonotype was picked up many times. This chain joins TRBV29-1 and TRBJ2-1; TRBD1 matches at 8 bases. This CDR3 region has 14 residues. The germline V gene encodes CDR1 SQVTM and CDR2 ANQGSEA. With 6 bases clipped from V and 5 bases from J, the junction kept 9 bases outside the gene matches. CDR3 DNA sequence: TGCAGCGTCTATGGACAGGGTGGTCACAATGAGCAGTTCTTC. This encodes CSVYGQGGHNEQFF.

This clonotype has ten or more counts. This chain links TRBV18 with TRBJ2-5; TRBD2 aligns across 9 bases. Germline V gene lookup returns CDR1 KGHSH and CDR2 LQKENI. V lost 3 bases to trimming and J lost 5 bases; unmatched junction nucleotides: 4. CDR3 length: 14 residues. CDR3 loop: CASSPGLASETQYF. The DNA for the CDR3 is TGTGCCAGCTCACCGGGACTAGCTTCGGAGACCCAGTACTTC.

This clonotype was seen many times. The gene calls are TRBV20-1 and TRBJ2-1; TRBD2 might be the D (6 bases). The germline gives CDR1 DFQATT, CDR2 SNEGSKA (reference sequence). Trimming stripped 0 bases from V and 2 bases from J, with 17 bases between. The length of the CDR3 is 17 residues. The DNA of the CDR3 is TGCAGTGCTAGAGATCCGTTTAGAGGCGGGGCCTACAATGAGCAGTTCTTC. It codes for CSARDPFRGGAYNEQFF.

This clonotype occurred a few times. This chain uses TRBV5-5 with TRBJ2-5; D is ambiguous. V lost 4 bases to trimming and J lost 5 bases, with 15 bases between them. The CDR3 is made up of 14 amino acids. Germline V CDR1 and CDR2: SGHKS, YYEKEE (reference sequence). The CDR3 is CASSHNGPVETQYF. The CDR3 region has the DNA TGTGCCAGCAGCCACAATGGACCCGTTGAGACCCAGTACTTC.